This record concerns one TCR beta chain sequence. These data belong to a study of blood T cell repertoires in COVID-19. CDR3 length equals 14 residues. The trim removed 3 bases at V and 7 bases at J, leaving 5 bases unmatched. Germline loops: CDR1 LNHNV, CDR2 YYDKDF (reference sequence). The protocol was immunoSEQ multiplex PCR, while the TCRdb copy is restricted to in-frame clones and leaves out a portion. The sample carries fewer than 150,000 clones, roughly 86% recorded once. The chain couples TRBV15 to TRBJ1-5; 8 nucleotides line up with TRBD1. The sample comprised peripheral blood. The receptor was isolated from a human donor in a cohort sampled during active COVID-19. The CDR3 bases are TGTGCCACCAGCAGGGACAGGGTAGGACAGCCCCAGCATTTT. This encodes CATSRDRVGQPQHF.